The 18 T cell receptor beta chains below come from one sample, sequenced in a study of STAT5B mutations in CD4+ large granular lymphocyte leukemia. The data were produced by immunoSEQ multiplex PCR, yet TCRdb's version contains in-frame clones alone and is incomplete. The sample lists about 29,000 clones, approximately 80% seen once, with under 1.2% in the top ten. Sequencing was carried out using CD4+ T cells from blood buffy coats. The receptors were gathered from a human donor in good health.

The chain recombines TRBV2 with TRBJ1-2; 8 nucleotides align to TRBD1. There are 14 residues in the CDR3. Germline V lookup: CDR1 SNHLY, CDR2 FYNNEI. V gave up 8 bases and J gave up 2 bases; unmatched junction bases: 7. The DNA for the CDR3 is TGTGCCAGCCTCCGGGGACAGGCGAACTATGGCTACACCTTC. It is translated as CASLRGQANYGYTF.

The chain links TRBV7-2 to TRBJ2-5; D ambiguous. The germline V and J ends were trimmed by 3 bases and 2 bases, with 10 bases remaining between them. Per germline, CDR1 SGHTA and CDR2 FQGNSA. This CDR3 is built from 14 residues. The CDR3 reads CASSFQTGQETQYF. DNA for the CDR3: TGTGCCAGCAGCTTTCAGACTGGGCAAGAGACCCAGTACTTC.

The genes are TRBV6-1 and TRBJ1-4, with 10 bases lining up with TRBD1. CDR1 is MNHNS and CDR2 is SASEGT in the germline V gene. V was pared by 1 base and J by 8 bases, with 4 bases of the junction left unmatched. This CDR3 is built from 15 residues. The chain's CDR3 is CASSEGTGGREKLFF. The CDR3, as DNA: TGTGCCAGCAGTGAAGGGACAGGGGGAAGAGAAAAACTGTTTTTT.

The J gene is TRBJ2-1, the V gene TRBV15, with D perhaps TRBD2 (6 bases). V was pared by 0 bases and J by 0 bases, with 15 bases between. This CDR3 contains 18 residues. Germline V CDR1 and CDR2: LNHNV, YYDKDF (reference sequence). The CDR3 is CATSRDPAGPSSYNEQFF. The CDR3 nucleotides read TGTGCCACCAGCAGAGATCCTGCGGGGCCCAGCTCCTACAATGAGCAGTTCTTC. Filled out from reference TRBV15 and TRBJ2-1, the complete variable domain reads DAMVIQNPRYQVTQFGKPVTLSCSQTLNHNVMYWYQQKSSQAPKLLFHYYDKDFNNEADTPDNFQSRRPNTSFCFLDIRSPGLGDTAMYLCATSRDPAGPSSYNEQFFGPGTRLTVL.

V gene TRBV19 combines with J gene TRBJ2-3; tentative D call: TRBD1 (5 bases). The CDR3 length is 14 residues. V gave up 1 base and J gave up 2 bases, with 7 bases separating them. Germline loops: CDR1 LNHDA, CDR2 SQIVND (reference sequence). The CDR3 spells CASSIGGFTDTQYF. The CDR3 bases are TGTGCCAGTAGTATAGGGGGCTTCACAGATACGCAGTATTTT.

The chain couples TRBV14 to TRBJ2-2, with D hard to call. This CDR3 comprises 15 residues. Trimming took off 1 base at V and 2 bases at J, with 8 bases between the two ends. The germline V gene has CDR1 SGHDN and CDR2 FVKESK. CDR3 amino acids: CASSQGEQNTGELFF. As DNA, the CDR3 is TGTGCCAGCAGCCAAGGTGAACAAAACACCGGGGAGCTGTTTTTT.

V is TRBV27 and J is TRBJ1-5; maybe TRBD1 (5 bases). V shed 8 bases and J shed 0 bases, with 20 bases lying between them. The CDR3 has 17 amino acids. Germline values: CDR1 MNHEY, CDR2 SMNVEV (reference sequence). This CDR3 reads CASRGAMIGDSNQPQHF. The CDR3 DNA is TGTGCCAGCCGTGGGGCAATGATAGGGGATAGCAATCAGCCCCAGCATTTT.

This clone was counted a few times. This rearrangement joins TRBV18 to TRBJ2-6; D is unresolved. Trimming shortened V by 2 bases and J by 1 base, and 9 bases separated the two germline ends. The germline V gene encodes CDR1 KGHSH and CDR2 LQKENI. The CDR3 consists of 16 residues. The CDR3 reads CASSPEVVSGANVLTF. The CDR3 coding sequence is TGTGCCAGCTCACCAGAAGTAGTATCTGGGGCCAACGTCCTGACTTTC.

This chain links TRBV28 with TRBJ2-1; 9 nucleotides line up with TRBD2. From germline, CDR1 is MDHEN and CDR2 SYDVKM. This CDR3 contains 21 residues. The V and J ends lost 2 bases and 5 bases, in that order; junction bases with no gene match: 22. CDR3 in amino acids: CASSLASVGLWSGGPNNEQFF. DNA for the CDR3: TGTGCCAGCAGTTTAGCCTCTGTGGGCCTGTGGAGCGGGGGGCCGAACAATGAGCAGTTCTTC.

V and J are TRBV11-3 and TRBJ2-1; 12 nucleotides align to TRBD2. The CDR3 sequence is 19 residues long. The V segment lost 2 bases and the J segment 8 bases; nucleotides outside the gene matches: 16. The germline V gene encodes CDR1 SGHNT and CDR2 YENEEA. CDR3 in amino acids: CASSLNRSTSGRLFDEQFF. The DNA for the CDR3 is TGTGCCAGCAGCTTAAATCGGTCCACTAGCGGGAGGTTGTTCGATGAGCAGTTCTTC.

V and J are TRBV28 and TRBJ2-7; 12 bases are shared with TRBD2. There are 16 residues in the CDR3. CDR1 MDHEN and CDR2 SYDVKM come from the germline V gene. J was trimmed by 0 bases and V by 5 bases; bases with no gene match: 5. CDR3 sequence reads: CASSPGLAGNSYEQYV. CDR3 sequence (DNA): TGTGCCAGCAGTCCTGGACTAGCGGGGAACTCCTACGAGCAGTACGTC.

The chain employs TRBV15 and TRBJ2-6; D call uncertain. Germline V gene sequence: CDR1 LNHNV, CDR2 YYDKDF (reference sequence). CDR3 length equals 18 residues. Trimming pared 1 base from V and 0 bases from J, leaving 13 bases between. The CDR3 sequence is CATSRGGSFNSGANVLTF. CDR3 nucleotides: TGTGCCACCAGCAGAGGAGGCAGCTTTAACTCTGGGGCCAACGTCCTGACTTTC.

This rearrangement joins TRBV2 to TRBJ2-1; possibly TRBD2 for D (7 bases). CDR3 length equals 16 residues. V lost 6 bases, J lost 8 bases, and 23 bases lay in between. CDR1 is SNHLY and CDR2 is FYNNEI in the germline V gene. The CDR3 is CASSDIARGGGDEQFF. The CDR3 bases are TGTGCCAGCAGCGATATAGCGAGGGGGGGAGGGGATGAGCAGTTCTTC.

V and J are TRBV28 and TRBJ1-4; possible D gene TRBD1, 5 bases. The CDR3 is 14 residues long. V shed 6 bases and J shed 8 bases, with 16 bases lying between them. CDR1 MDHEN and CDR2 SYDVKM come from the germline V gene. CDR3 bases: TGTGCCAGCAGCGTCTCGGGGGGGGAGGAAAAACTGTTTTTT. This codes for CASSVSGGEEKLFF.

This clone was picked up a small number of times. This chain uses TRBV5-6 with TRBJ1-5, with 9 bases lining up with TRBD1. V lost 4 bases to trimming and J lost 3 bases; unmatched junction nucleotides: 5. CDR3 length: 15 amino acids. Germline CDR1 and CDR2: SGHDT and YYEEEE. CDR3 sequence reads: CASSPQGAHNQPQHF. CDR3 nucleotides: TGTGCCAGCAGCCCACAGGGGGCCCACAATCAGCCCCAGCATTTT.

V gene TRBV4-2 combines with J gene TRBJ1-1, with D perhaps TRBD1 (5 bases). CDR1 and CDR2 from the germline V gene are LGHNA and YNFKEQ. Trimming stripped 0 bases from V and 0 bases from J, with 5 bases between. This CDR3 contains 14 residues. This chain's CDR3 is CASSQDRVNTEAFF. CDR3 DNA: TGTGCCAGCAGCCAAGACAGGGTGAACACTGAAGCTTTCTTT.

This sequence joins TRBV28 and TRBJ1-1; TRBD1 might be the D (6 bases). The CDR3 is 13 residues long. Germline CDR1 is MDHEN and CDR2 is SYDVKM. The ends were cut back, 6 bases at V and 6 bases at J, with 14 bases in the middle. The CDR3: CASRQGGNAEAFF. The DNA of the CDR3 is TGTGCCAGCAGGCAAGGGGGAAACGCTGAAGCTTTCTTT.

In its sample, this clone was seen a few times. The rearrangement links TRBV7-6 to TRBJ2-7; TRBD2 aligns across 9 bases. Germline CDR1 SGHVS, CDR2 FNYEAQ. The J segment lost 5 bases and the V segment lost 1 base, leaving 6 bases of the junction unmatched. The CDR3 is 15 amino acids. CDR3 loop: CASSLGASGTHEQYF. The CDR3 DNA follows: TGTGCCAGCAGCTTAGGGGCTAGCGGGACCCACGAGCAGTACTTC.